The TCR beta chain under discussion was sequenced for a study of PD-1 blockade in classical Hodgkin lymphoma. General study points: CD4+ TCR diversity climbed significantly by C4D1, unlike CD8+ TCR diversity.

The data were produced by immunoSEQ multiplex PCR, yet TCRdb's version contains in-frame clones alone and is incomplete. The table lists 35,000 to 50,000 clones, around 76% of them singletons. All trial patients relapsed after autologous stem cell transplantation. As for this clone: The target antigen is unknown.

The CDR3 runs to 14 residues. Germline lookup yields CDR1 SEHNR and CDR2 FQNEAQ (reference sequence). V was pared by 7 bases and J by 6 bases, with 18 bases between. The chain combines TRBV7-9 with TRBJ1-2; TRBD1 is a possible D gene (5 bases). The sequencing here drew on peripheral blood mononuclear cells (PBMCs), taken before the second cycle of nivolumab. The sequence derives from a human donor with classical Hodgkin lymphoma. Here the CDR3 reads CASNPSGGYDGYTF. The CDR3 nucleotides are TGTGCCAGCAACCCTTCGGGGGGATACGATGGCTACACCTTC.